This T cell receptor (beta chain) came from a study of cytomegalovirus exposure and HLA in healthy donors. For the study at large: Genetic ancestry analysis placed around 76% of the roughly 400 donors that were genotyped in the Caucasian-associated cluster. General study points: Confirmation was obtained in vitro that a few CMV-associated chains are specific for CMV antigens. Later analysis placed DRB1 highest and HLA-C lowest in TCR association rates, which differed by HLA locus.

The PCR made use of 60 Vbeta and 13 Jbeta primers. In the authors' workflow: The count from a later analysis was about 80 million unique TCR beta chains, 9 million to 12 million of them shared. Assay: immunoSEQ multiplex PCR; the TCRdb copy retains only in-frame clones and omits some. V and J calls and clone size are given by that table; D and trimming were obtained from the DNA. The sample has roughly 80,000 clones, 65% to 70% seen once; the top ten hold 6.9%. Germline trimming cut 9 bases from V and 4 bases from J; bases unmatched to any gene: 8. CDR1 is SGDLS and CDR2 is YYNGEE in the germline V gene. The CDR3 runs 13 residues. In the case of this clone: Its antigen is currently unknown.

Sequencing used PBMCs. The sequence was obtained from a woman aged 45-65 years in good health and CMV-seropositive. This chain joins TRBV9 and TRBJ2-5, with 8 bases matching TRBD1. This CDR3 is CATSDGQGETQYF. CDR3 in DNA: TGTGCCACCTCGGACGGACAGGGAGAGACCCAGTACTTC.